This passage covers 30 T cell receptor beta chains from one sample sequenced in a study of spatial heterogeneity in lung cancer. Each CDR3 protein is one row after TCRdb ran MiXCR on the 5' RACE reads. The sample carries tens of thousands of distinct CDR3 sequences, less than 5.5% recorded once. Time point here: sample taken at primary tumor resection. No cell sorting; template was whole RNA from tumor, lung tissue or PBMC. Specimen: PBMCs, collected at surgery. The receptors stem from a female donor with early-stage non-small cell lung cancer.

The chain has TRBV5-1 and TRBJ2-3, with 8 bases fitting TRBD2. CDR1 and CDR2 from the germline V gene are SGHRS and YFSETQ. Unmatched junction bases numbered 4, after V lost 2 bases and J lost 2 bases. This CDR3 contains 15 residues. DNA of the CDR3: TGCGCCAGCAGCTTCGGTAGCGGGACCACAGATACGCAGTATTTT. It is translated as CASSFGSGTTDTQYF.

This clonotype was seen ten or more times. The V and J genes are TRBV9 and TRBJ2-3; D might be TRBD1 or TRBD2, each matching 5 bases. V was pared by 4 bases and J by 2 bases, with 17 bases between. The CDR3 spans 16 residues. Germline V gene lookup returns CDR1 SGDLS and CDR2 YYNGEE. The CDR3 spells CASSPPWGTFTDTQYF. CDR3 nucleotides: TGTGCCAGCAGCCCCCCGTGGGGGACGTTCACAGATACGCAGTATTTT.

Ten or more counts support this clonotype. CDR3 region: CASRLQGAFNYGYTF. The CDR3 DNA is TGTGCCAGCAGGCTTCAGGGGGCCTTTAACTATGGCTACACCTTC. The chain links TRBV28 to TRBJ1-2; 8 bases agree with TRBD1. Losses at the gene ends were 6 bases for V and 1 base for J; bases not matched to a gene: 7. CDR1 is MDHEN, CDR2 SYDVKM, per germline. The CDR3 contains 15 residues.

This clonotype was seen ten or more times. The chain employs TRBV7-9 and TRBJ2-1; TRBD1 is a possible D gene (6 bases). This CDR3 has 15 amino acids. Germline V gene lookup returns CDR1 SEHNR and CDR2 FQNEAQ (reference sequence). V was cut by 7 bases and J by 2 bases, with 15 bases left in between. CDR3 protein: CASNFYRDPYNEQFF. DNA of the CDR3: TGTGCCAGCAACTTTTACAGGGACCCCTACAATGAGCAGTTCTTC. Full variable domain (remainder filled in from reference TRBV7-9 and TRBJ2-1): DTGVSQNPRHKITKRGQNVTFRCDPISEHNRLYWYRQTLGQGPEFLTYFQNEAQLEKSRLLSDRFSAERPKGSFSTLEIQRTEQGDSAMYLCASNFYRDPYNEQFFGPGTRLTVL.

This clonotype showed up many times. The chain recombines TRBV20-1 with TRBJ1-2; the D gene is possibly TRBD1 (6 bases). From germline, CDR1 is DFQATT and CDR2 SNEGSKA (reference sequence). Deletions cut 3 bases from V and 4 bases from J, with 12 bases between. There are 13 residues in the CDR3. CDR3 nucleotides: TGCAGTGCTAGGGTACAGGGTTCCTATGGCTACACCTTC. This gives the protein CSARVQGSYGYTF.

This clonotype occurred many times. At one end the junction does not follow the germline gene, possibly because of a read error. The chain combines TRBV6-5 with TRBJ2-6; D possibly corresponds to TRBD1 (5 bases). From germline, CDR1 is MNHEY and CDR2 SVGAGI. The CDR3 runs to 12 residues. CDR3 DNA sequence: TGTGCCAGCACGAATGGGGCCAACGTCCTGGCTTTC. Translated, it gives CASTNGANVLAF.

The gene calls are TRBV5-1 and TRBJ2-3, with D possibly TRBD1 on 6 matching bases. Trimming shortened V by 2 bases and J by 1 base, and 11 bases separated the two germline ends. The germline CDR1 and CDR2 sequences are SGHRS and YFSETQ. The CDR3 totals 15 residues. The CDR3 DNA sequence: TGCGCCAGCAGCTTCGAGACAGGAGGCACAGATACGCAGTATTTT. Translated: CASSFETGGTDTQYF.

This clonotype appeared many times. The rearrangement uses TRBV27 and TRBJ2-7, with TRBD2 matching over 7 bases. Germline CDR1 is MNHEY and CDR2 is SMNVEV (reference sequence). The CDR3 loop spans 15 amino acids. With 6 bases clipped from V and 2 bases from J, the junction kept 10 bases outside the gene matches. The CDR3 loop is CASRPMAGATYEQYF. DNA for the CDR3: TGTGCCAGCAGGCCGATGGCGGGAGCCACCTACGAGCAGTACTTC.

This clonotype was seen a handful of times. The DNA for the CDR3 is TGTGCCAGCAGCTACCGTCCGGGAAGGGTAGATAATTCACCCCTCCACTTT. This sequence encodes CASSYRPGRVDNSPLHF. The chain has TRBV6-5 and TRBJ1-6; D remains unclear. The CDR3 totals 17 residues. Trimming stripped 6 bases from V and 5 bases from J, with 20 bases between. The V gene's germline CDR1 is MNHEY and CDR2 SVGAGI.

This clonotype appeared many times. The rearrangement links TRBV9 to TRBJ2-2; 12 nucleotides match TRBD2. Trimming removed 3 bases from V and 5 bases from J; junction bases left unmatched: 14. CDR3 size: 19 residues. In germline, CDR1 is SGDLS, CDR2 YYNGEE. The CDR3 region has the DNA TGTGCCAGCAGCGCCCACCGCCTGCATGGACTAGCGGGGACCGGGGAGCTGTTTTTT. This translates into CASSAHRLHGLAGTGELFF. Variable domain in full (rest from reference TRBV9 and TRBJ2-2): DSGVTQTPKHLITATGQRVTLRCSPRSGDLSVYWYQQSLDQGLQFLIQYYNGEERAKGNILERFSAQQFPDLHSELNLSSLELGDSALYFCASSAHRLHGLAGTGELFFGEGSRLTVL.

This clonotype was detected ten times or more. V usage is TRBV29-1 and J usage is TRBJ2-3, with 12 bases aligning to TRBD2. The trim removed 3 bases at V and 7 bases at J, leaving 14 bases unmatched. The CDR3 loop spans 17 amino acids. Germline CDR1 and CDR2: SQVTM and ANQGSEA. This CDR3 reads CSVDSGSSGRAWHTQYF. The CDR3 region has the DNA TGCAGCGTTGACTCAGGGTCTAGCGGGAGGGCCTGGCATACGCAGTATTTT.

This clonotype was seen at least ten times. The J gene is TRBJ1-1, the V gene TRBV5-1; 7 bases are a match to TRBD1. CDR3 length: 16 amino acids. The V segment lost 3 bases and the J segment 3 bases; nucleotides outside the gene matches: 11. The germline gives CDR1 SGHRS, CDR2 YFSETQ. In DNA, the CDR3 is TGCGCCAGCAGCTGGCGGGCAGGGACAGAGCACACTGAAGCTTTCTTT. Translation gives CASSWRAGTEHTEAFF.

At least ten counts were recorded for this clonotype. CDR3 nucleotide sequence: TGTGCCAGCAGCTGGGAGGTAAGCAATCAGCCCCAGCATTTT. Its translation is CASSWEVSNQPQHF. The chain recombines TRBV28 with TRBJ1-5; D gene uncertain. Between the trimmed V and J ends, which lost 6 bases and 1 base, there was a span of 10 bases. Germline V CDR1 and CDR2: MDHEN, SYDVKM. The CDR3 loop spans 14 amino acids.

This clonotype showed up many times. The J gene is TRBJ2-5, the V gene TRBV20-1; 11 bases agree with TRBD2. This CDR3 spans 15 amino acids. Germline loops: CDR1 DFQATT, CDR2 SNEGSKA (reference sequence). With V trimmed by 3 bases and J by 5 bases, 8 bases remained unmatched. In DNA, the CDR3 is TGCAGTGCTAGGGCAGCTAGCGGGAGGATTGAGACCCAGTACTTC. Translated, it gives CSARAASGRIETQYF.

Many counts were recorded for this clonotype. V and J are TRBV7-2 and TRBJ2-3, with unresolved D. This CDR3 is built from 15 residues. Trimming removed 1 base at V and 1 base at J, with 9 bases between. Germline values: CDR1 SGHTA, CDR2 FQGNSA. Written as DNA, the CDR3 is TGTGCCAGCAGCTTAGTTTGGGCTCGCACAGATACGCAGTATTTT. Its translation: CASSLVWARTDTQYF.

This clonotype was picked up many times. One junction end does not reproduce the germline sequence, and a read error may be involved. The genes are TRBV2 and TRBJ2-7; no clear D gene. CDR1 and CDR2 (germline): SNHLY, FYNNEI. This CDR3 is 12 amino acids long. CDR3: CACSYSSYEQYF. Written as DNA, the CDR3 is TGTGCCTGCAGTTACAGCTCCTACGAGCAGTACTTC.

This clonotype has at least ten counts. The DNA of the CDR3 is TGTGCCAGCCGCTGGGATGGCTACACCTTC. Encoded protein: CASRWDGYTF. The J gene is TRBJ1-2, the V gene TRBV2; unclear D gene. The V gene lost 8 bases and the J gene lost 6 bases, with 7 bases spanning the gap. CDR3 length: 10 residues. In germline, CDR1 is SNHLY, CDR2 FYNNEI.

This clonotype has ten or more counts. The chain carries TRBV29-1 and TRBJ2-1; D possibly matches TRBD1 or TRBD2 (6 bases each). Deletions cut 4 bases from V and 7 bases from J, with 11 bases between. Germline V gene sequence: CDR1 SQVTM, CDR2 ANQGSEA. The CDR3 runs 12 residues. CDR3 region: CSVGRGLNEQFF. As DNA, the CDR3 is TGCAGCGTTGGGAGGGGGTTAAATGAGCAGTTCTTC.

This clonotype was recorded many times. The V call is TRBV20-1, the J call TRBJ1-5; 8 bases match TRBD1. The CDR3 has 15 amino acids. Trimming took 0 bases from V and 6 from J; bases not matched to a gene: 7. Per germline, CDR1 DFQATT and CDR2 SNEGSKA (reference sequence). Here the CDR3 reads CSARDPGQGSQPQHF. The CDR3 DNA sequence: TGCAGTGCTAGAGATCCAGGACAGGGCAGTCAGCCCCAGCATTTT.

This clonotype has just a few counts. The rearrangement uses TRBV7-6 and TRBJ2-7; 8 bases are shared with TRBD1. CDR1 is SGHVS and CDR2 is FNYEAQ in the germline V gene. The ends lost 4 bases at V and 7 bases at J; junction bases unmatched: 9. The CDR3 spans 14 residues. The CDR3 nucleotides read TGTGCCAGCAGCTCTTACCAACAGGGGGTTGAGCAGTACTTC. Translating gives CASSSYQQGVEQYF.

This clonotype was seen a few times. This sequence joins TRBV7-6 and TRBJ2-4, with TRBD2 matching 13 bases. This CDR3 region has 20 residues. J lost 3 bases, V lost 5 bases, and 16 bases had no gene match. Germline V gene lookup returns CDR1 SGHVS and CDR2 FNYEAQ. In DNA, the CDR3 is TGTGCCAGCAGCCCACGCTCTGGACTAGCGGGGGCTCGGGGCAAAAACATTCAGTACTTC. It specifies CASSPRSGLAGARGKNIQYF.

This clonotype was observed a handful of times. The chain uses TRBV10-3 and TRBJ2-1; D is unresolved. The CDR3 extends over 12 amino acids. V gave up 10 bases and J gave up 4 bases, with 11 bases separating them. Germline values: CDR1 ENHRY, CDR2 SYGVKD. CDR3 sequence: CATRPDYNEQFF. Written as DNA, the CDR3 is TGTGCCACCCGACCTGATTACAATGAGCAGTTCTTC.

This clonotype was observed at least ten times. The chain uses TRBV7-3 and TRBJ2-3; tentative D call: TRBD2 (5 bases). Per the germline V gene, CDR1 is SGHTA and CDR2 is FQGTGA. CDR3 length: 15 amino acids. V lost 7 bases and J lost 0, with 14 bases in between. CDR3 residues: CASKPKADSTDTQYF. The CDR3 DNA reads TGTGCCAGCAAACCCAAAGCGGATAGCACAGATACGCAGTATTTT.

In this sample, this clonotype turned up many times. The chain recombines TRBV12-3 or TRBV12-4 with TRBJ2-1, with D unclear. CDR3 length: 11 residues. Trimming took 3 bases from V and 9 from J, leaving 6 bases between them. CDR3 DNA: TGTGCCAGCAGTTTGGTTCTTGAGCAGTTCTTC. Its protein product is CASSLVLEQFF.

This clonotype was detected a few times. V is TRBV7-2 and J is TRBJ2-7; 8 positions match TRBD2. V trimming: 5 bases; J trimming: 3 bases; junction bases outside the gene matches: 9. The CDR3 is made up of 15 amino acids. Germline values: CDR1 SGHTA, CDR2 FQGNSA. The chain's CDR3 is CASSPLPGTSYEQYF. For the CDR3, the DNA is TGTGCCAGCAGCCCCCTACCCGGGACTAGCTACGAGCAGTACTTC.

There are many counts of this clonotype. The chain links TRBV10-3 to TRBJ2-7, with 8 bases identical to TRBD2. The CDR3 totals 14 residues. In germline, CDR1 is ENHRY, CDR2 SYGVKD. V lost 6 bases to trimming and J lost 1 base; unmatched junction nucleotides: 5. The CDR3 nucleotides are TGTGCCATCAGGCCGGGACTAGTTTCCTACGAGCAGTACTTC. It codes for CAIRPGLVSYEQYF.

There are many counts of this clonotype. V gene TRBV27 combines with J gene TRBJ1-2; a possible D gene is TRBD1 (5 bases). CDR1 is MNHEY, CDR2 SMNVEV, per germline (reference sequence). V lost 5 bases and J lost 4, with 14 bases in between. This CDR3 has 14 amino acids. The CDR3 DNA reads TGTGCCAGCAGTCCAACGGGACTGGGCTATGGCTACACCTTC. Translated: CASSPTGLGYGYTF.

This clonotype has a count of ten or more. The chain combines TRBV6-5 with TRBJ2-7; 7 positions agree with TRBD1. CDR3 size: 13 residues. Trimming cost V 5 bases and J 0 bases; bases outside gene matches: 1. CDR1 MNHEY and CDR2 SVGAGI come from the germline V gene. For the CDR3, the DNA is TGTGCCAGCAGTCGACAGGGCTCCTACGAGCAGTACTTC. This sequence encodes CASSRQGSYEQYF.

This clonotype was observed a handful of times. The chain links TRBV5-1 to TRBJ2-3, with D unresolved. Germline CDR1 and CDR2: SGHRS and YFSETQ. V was pared by 0 bases and J by 4 bases, with 15 bases between. The CDR3 has 16 residues. CDR3 sequence (DNA): TGCGCCAGCAGCTTGGGGCTTAACATCCGCGCAGATACGCAGTATTTT. It yields the protein CASSLGLNIRADTQYF.

This chain connects TRBV20-1 to TRBJ2-2, with a weak D call TRBD2 (5 bases). V gave up 1 base and J gave up 6 bases, with 12 bases separating them. Germline V gene sequence: CDR1 DFQATT, CDR2 SNEGSKA (reference sequence). CDR3 length: 14 residues. CDR3 coding DNA: TGCAGTGCTAGAGCGGGATCGTCGGCCGGGGAGCTGTTTTTT. It yields the protein CSARAGSSAGELFF.